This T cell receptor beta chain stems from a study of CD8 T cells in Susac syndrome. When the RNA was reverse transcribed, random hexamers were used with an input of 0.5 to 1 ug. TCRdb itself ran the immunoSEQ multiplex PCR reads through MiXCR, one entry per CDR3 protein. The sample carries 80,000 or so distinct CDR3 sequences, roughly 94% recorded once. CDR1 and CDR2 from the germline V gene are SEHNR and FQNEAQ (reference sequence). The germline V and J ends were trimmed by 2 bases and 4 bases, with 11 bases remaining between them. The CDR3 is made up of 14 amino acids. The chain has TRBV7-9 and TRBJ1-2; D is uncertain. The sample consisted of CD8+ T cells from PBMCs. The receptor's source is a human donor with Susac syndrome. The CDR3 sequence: CASSLRSLSYGYTF. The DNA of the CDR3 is TGTGCCAGCAGCTTACGGTCCCTTAGCTATGGCTACACCTTC.